These T cell receptor beta chains were read from a single sample in a study of blood T cell repertoires in COVID-19. Profiled with immunoSEQ multiplex PCR; TCRdb holds only in-frame clones, not every one. The sample contains approximately 180,000 clones, roughly 85% of which appear only once. The sequenced material came from peripheral blood. Receptor source: a man in his 60s with acute or convalescent COVID-19. Both conserved end residues are part of each CDR3. The D gene is left open where the match is weak. The size of a clone is reported for some rows only, either as once, few or many, or as a class for expanded clones.

TRBJ1-6	TRBV5-6	TRBD1	-	TGTGCCAGCAGCTTAGGGACAGGGCACTCACCCCTCCACTTT	CASSLGTGHSPLHF
TRBJ2-1	TRBV7-2	TRBD1	-	TGTGCCAGCAGCTCTTTAAAGGGGACAGGCTACTACAATGAGCAGTTCTTC	CASSSLKGTGYYNEQFF
TRBJ2-5	TRBV7-2	TRBD2	once	TGTGCCAGCAGCTTGCGACTAGCGGGAAGCGCGGGTCTGAGGGAGACCCAGTACTTC	CASSLRLAGSAGLRETQYF
TRBJ2-1	TRBV6-5	-	-	TGTGCCAGCAGAGGACTGACCTCCTACAATGAGCAGTTCTTC	CASRGLTSYNEQFF
TRBJ2-1	TRBV19	TRBD2	-	TGTGCCAGTAGTGTCTCACTAGCGGGAGGACCCAATGAGCAGTTCTTC	CASSVSLAGGPNEQFF
TRBJ2-3	TRBV28	-	-	TGTGCCACTGGCGGTTGGGCGGGATTTACAGATACGCAGTATTTT	CATGGWAGFTDTQYF
TRBJ2-2	TRBV5-1	TRBD1	-	TGCGCCAGCAGCCCAACTCCAGGGGGAGCTTCAGGGGAGCTGTTTTTT	CASSPTPGGASGELFF
TRBJ2-3	TRBV30	TRBD1	few	TGTGCCTGGAGGCCACAGGGGGCCGGGGATACGCAGTATTTT	CAWRPQGAGDTQYF
TRBJ1-5	TRBV4-3	-	-	TGCGCCAGCAGCCAAGAGTGGGGGGGTGATCAGCCCCAGCATTTT	CASSQEWGGDQPQHF
TRBJ1-6	TRBV5-5	-	-	TGTGCCAGCAGCCCCTTCGGGGGGCTGGGCAATTCACCCCTCCACTTT	CASSPFGGLGNSPLHF
TRBJ1-4	TRBV19	-	-	TGTGCCACCAGGCTCCCGGGAATAGGAAAACTGTTTTTT	CATRLPGIGKLFF
TRBJ1-5	TRBV7-2	TRBD1	-	TGTGCCAGCAGCTTAGCCGGGACAGCTAATCAGCCCCAGCATTTT	CASSLAGTANQPQHF
TRBJ2-7	TRBV28	-	-	TGTGCCAGCAGTTTATTGGGGGGAGATGAGCAGTACTTC	CASSLLGGDEQYF
TRBJ2-7	TRBV15	-	once	TGTGCCACCAGCAGAGCGGGAGCCCACTACGAGCAGTACTTC	CATSRAGAHYEQYF
TRBJ1-5	TRBV5-1	TRBD1	many	TGCGCCAGCAGCGCCGGGACAGGGTTTAGCAATCAGCCCCAGCATTTT	CASSAGTGFSNQPQHF
TRBJ2-7	TRBV7-2	TRBD1	-	TGTGCCAGCAGCAAAGGGGGAGGGACAGGGAACGAGCAGTACTTC	CASSKGGGTGNEQYF
TRBJ1-4	TRBV6-6	-	-	TGTGCCAGCAGAACTGGGCGGAGGAATGAAAAACTGTTTTTT	CASRTGRRNEKLFF
TRBJ1-2	TRBV7-8	TRBD1	-	TGTGCCAGCAGCCCGGGACAGGGGGCGGGTGGCTACACCTTC	CASSPGQGAGGYTF
TRBJ2-7	TRBV28	TRBD1	-	TGTGCCAGCAGTCATCCGGGACAGGCATCCTACGAGCAGTACTTC	CASSHPGQASYEQYF
TRBJ1-5	TRBV6-6	-	-	TGTGCCAGCACCCCAGGTACACCTAATCAGCCCCAGCATTTT	CASTPGTPNQPQHF
TRBJ1-6	TRBV5-6	-	-	TGTGCCAGCAGCGACACTCGGTTGACACCCCTCCACTTT	CASSDTRLTPLHF
TRBJ2-2	TRBV4-2	-	few	TGTGCCAGCAGCCTCGGACAGCTGAACACCGGGGAGCTGTTTTTT	CASSLGQLNTGELFF
TRBJ2-1	TRBV11-2	TRBD1	-	TGTGCCAGCATTCCAGGGGGCTCCTACAATGAGCAGTTCTTC	CASIPGGSYNEQFF
TRBJ1-3	TRBV29-1	-	-	TGCAGCGTGGGGAGCTTTAGTGGTGCTGGAAACACCATATATTTT	CSVGSFSGAGNTIYF
TRBJ2-1	TRBV7-9	TRBD2	-	TGTGCCAGCAGCTCGGGTGAAGGCGGGAGATCCTACAATGAGCAGTTCTTC	CASSSGEGGRSYNEQFF
TRBJ2-5	TRBV5-1	TRBD2	-	TGCGCCAGCAGCTTGGCTCTCACTAGCGGGAGGAGCGAGACCCAGTACTTC	CASSLALTSGRSETQYF
TRBJ2-7	TRBV15	-	few	TGTGCCACCAGCGGACCGGTCGGGCGGGGCTCCTACGAGCAGTACTTC	CATSGPVGRGSYEQYF
TRBJ2-3	TRBV29-1	TRBD1	-	TGCAGCGCCCGGACAGGGAGGAGGGATACGCAGTATTTT	CSARTGRRDTQYF
TRBJ2-5	TRBV7-9	TRBD1	-	TGTGCCAGCAGCTTAGTTCGACAGGGCCAGTACTTC	CASSLVRQGQYF
TRBJ2-2	TRBV5-4	TRBD2	-	TGTGCCAGCAGCCTTAGCGGGAGGGTTCTCACCGGGGAGCTGTTTTTT	CASSLSGRVLTGELFF
TRBJ2-5	TRBV11-3	TRBD2	few	TGTGCCAGCACCACCCCGGGAGGCATCCAAGAGACCCAGTACTTC	CASTTPGGIQETQYF
TRBJ2-7	TRBV12-3/TRBV12-4	TRBD2	-	TGTGCCAGCGGACTAGCGGCCCACTACGAGCAGTACTTC	CASGLAAHYEQYF
TRBJ1-2	TRBV29-1	-	-	TGCAGCGTCGGCACCCAGGCATCCCTGGGTGGAGGCTACACCTTC	CSVGTQASLGGGYTF
TRBJ2-7	TRBV18	TRBD1	-	TGTGCCAGCTCACGCCAGGGGACAGGGGATACTATGTGGTACTTC	CASSRQGTGDTMWYF
TRBJ2-3	TRBV10-3	TRBD1	few	TGTGCCACCTACCCGGGACAGGGTCGCACAGATACGCAGTATTTT	CATYPGQGRTDTQYF
TRBJ2-7	TRBV4-2	TRBD2	-	TGTGCCAGCAGCCAGACTAGCGGGGAATCCTACGAGCAGTACTTC	CASSQTSGESYEQYF
TRBJ2-1	TRBV3-1/TRBV3-2	TRBD2	-	TGTGCCAGCAGCCCTGGGACTAGCCGCTACAATGAGCAGTTCTTC	CASSPGTSRYNEQFF
TRBJ2-7	TRBV30	-	-	TGTGCCTGGTGCCCCAGCGGCGCCTACGAGCAGTACTTC	CAWCPSGAYEQYF
TRBJ1-2	TRBV12-3/TRBV12-4	-	-	TGTGCCAGCAGACCACAGGGCCCCTATGGCTACACCTTC	CASRPQGPYGYTF
TRBJ2-6	TRBV7-9	TRBD1	many	TGTGCCAGCAGCTTGGACAGGGGGCTGACTGGGGCCAACGTCCTGACTTTC	CASSLDRGLTGANVLTF
TRBJ1-1	TRBV6-5	-	-	TGTGCCAGCAGCCGCCGGGGGGGATCTAGCACTGAAGCTTTCTTT	CASSRRGGSSTEAFF
TRBJ2-7	TRBV7-2	TRBD2	-	TGTGCCAGCAGTATCGTGCACGGGGAGGGGGAGCAGTACTTC	CASSIVHGEGEQYF